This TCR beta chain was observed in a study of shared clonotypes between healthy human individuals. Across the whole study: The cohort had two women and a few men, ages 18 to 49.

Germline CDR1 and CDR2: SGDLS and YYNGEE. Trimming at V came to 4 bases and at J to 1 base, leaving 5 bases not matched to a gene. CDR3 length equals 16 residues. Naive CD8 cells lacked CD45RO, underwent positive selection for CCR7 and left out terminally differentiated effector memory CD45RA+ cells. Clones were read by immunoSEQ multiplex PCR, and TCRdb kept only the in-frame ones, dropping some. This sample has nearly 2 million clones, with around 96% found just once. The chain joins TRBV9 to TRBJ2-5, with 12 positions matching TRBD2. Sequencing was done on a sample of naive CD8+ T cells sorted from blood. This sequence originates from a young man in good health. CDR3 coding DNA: TGTGCCAGCAGCCCTAGCGGGAGGGGGGGCCAAGAGACCCAGTACTTC. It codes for CASSPSGRGGQETQYF. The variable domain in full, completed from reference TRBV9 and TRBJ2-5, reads DSGVTQTPKHLITATGQRVTLRCSPRSGDLSVYWYQQSLDQGLQFLIQYYNGEERAKGNILERFSAQQFPDLHSELNLSSLELGDSALYFCASSPSGRGGQETQYFGPGTRLLVL.